This T cell receptor beta chain was found in a study of blood T cell repertoires in COVID-19 (dated by TCRdb to 2020 to 2021). For the study in its entirety: Samples from collaborators originated in the United States, Italy and Spain and spanned both the acute and convalescent phases of COVID-19. The repertoires were released in a freely available public database meant as a resource for research on the immune response to SARS-CoV-2. Samples were obtained from the ongoing ImmuneRACE study (first 160 participants) and from 1,254 subjects provided by 6 global collaborators. Where HLA class I and class II types were available, the types were taken from metadata supplied by the sample provider, not from assay-based typing. The dataset comprised deeply sampled blood TCRbeta repertoires from subjects exposed to, actively infected with, or recovered from COVID-19. The sample metadata nearly always contained a de-identified subject ID, COVID-19 status, age in years and sex. The material from the prospective study consisted of cDNA or gDNA derived from T cells, B-cell-depleted T cells, or PBMCs.

Including the terminal cysteine and phenylalanine, the CDR3 comprises 19 residues. Only CDR3 DNA is held: 57 bases, read in frame from base 1. V and J are trimmed by 3 bases and 0 bases, and the gene matches miss 10 bases of the junction. Taken from the germline V gene (reference sequence), the CDR1 and CDR2 loops are SEHNR and FQNEAQ. About this clone itself: Its antigen remains undetermined. Per-base quality was not reported, and no clone a single base away is much larger than it.

Here is what the overall study found, with its caveats: Clinical and demographic metadata were provided uncurated, with the amount varying by source and participant.

TCRbeta CDR3 regions were amplified from genomic DNA using the immunoSEQ Assay, a bias-controlled multiplex PCR. From the authors' description of their analysis: Within the assay, amplification of reference gene primers was used to estimate how many nucleated cells each sample contained. To quantify the absolute abundance of each unique TCRbeta CDR3 rearrangement, sequence reads were collapsed and filtered. For each sample, productive Simpson clonality was calculated as the square root of Simpson's diversity index across productive rearrangements. In TCRdb, the immuneACCESS table is reduced to in-frame sequences with V and J assigned. These tables do not hold every clone; where another copy was compared, an unresolved V gene accounts for under half, and the others remain unexplained. D and trimming were read from the DNA, whereas the V and J calls and clone size are those reported in that table. This sample gives about 90,000 clones in total; 60% to 80% of them show up just once. Of the sample, approximately 15% falls within the top ten clones.

Whole blood was collected in K2EDTA tubes by collaborating institutions according to the institutions' own protocols. For TCRbeta analysis, collaborators shipped samples as frozen whole blood, isolated PBMCs, or DNA extracted from either of those sample types. Sequencing was done on a sample of peripheral blood. The rearranged segments are TRBV7-9 and TRBJ2-6, with TRBD1 identical over 8 junction bases. The sequence derives from a woman aged 80 or older with acute or convalescent COVID-19. CDR3 loop: CASSFPTGQVNSGANVLTF. The base sequence is TGTGCCAGCAGCTTTCCTACGGGACAGGTTAACTCTGGGGCCAACGTCCTGACTTTC.